A single sample is the source of the 12 T cell receptor beta chains below, sequenced in a study of Ad26.COV2.S vaccination and SARS-CoV-2 variants. Libraries were prepared by immunoSEQ multiplex PCR; TCRdb keeps only in-frame clonotypes and omits some of them. The sample lists hundreds of thousands of clones; roughly nine tenths were seen once. The specimen was peripheral blood, collected after recovery from COVID-19. These receptors were collected from a human donor who had recovered from COVID-19.

The chain employs TRBV5-6 and TRBJ2-7; D is possibly TRBD1 or TRBD2 (5 bases each). The CDR3 spans 15 residues. The V gene lost 0 bases and the J gene lost 2 bases, with 12 bases spanning the gap. CDR1 is SGHDT, CDR2 YYEEEE, per germline. CDR3 bases: TGTGCCAGCAGCTTGGGTGCAAGGGACCCCTACGAGCAGTACTTC. Protein: CASSLGARDPYEQYF.

The genes are TRBV5-8 and TRBJ2-3, with D perhaps being TRBD1 or TRBD2 (6 bases each). The germline V gene has CDR1 SGHTS and CDR2 YDEGEE. Trimming removed 2 bases from V and 6 bases from J, with 13 bases in between. This CDR3 has 14 residues. In DNA, the CDR3 is TGTGCCAGCAGCTTCCTCGAGGGGGGCGATACGCAGTATTTT. Protein product: CASSFLEGGDTQYF.

The chain links TRBV7-2 to TRBJ2-2, with 7 bases identical to TRBD2. The J segment lost 4 bases and the V segment lost 4 bases, leaving 6 bases of the junction unmatched. The CDR3 extends over 15 amino acids. Germline V gene data show CDR1 as SGHTA and CDR2 as FQGNSA. The CDR3 loop reads CASSSGGIITGELFF. In DNA, the CDR3 is TGTGCCAGCAGCTCCGGGGGGATAATCACCGGGGAGCTGTTTTTT.

DNA of the CDR3: TGTGCCAGCAGTTTAAGGAGCCATACGCAGTATTTT. Encoded protein: CASSLRSHTQYF. This chain links TRBV12-3 or TRBV12-4 with TRBJ2-3; D gene uncertain. The V and J ends lost 2 bases and 7 bases respectively, with 7 bases between them. This CDR3 region has 12 residues.

The chain links TRBV14 to TRBJ2-7; D gene unclear. V lost 1 base and J lost 3, with 7 bases in between. There are 13 residues in the CDR3. Per the germline V gene, CDR1 is SGHDN and CDR2 is FVKESK. CDR3 DNA sequence: TGTGCCAGCAGCCAAGTTATAGGCTACGAGCAGTACTTC. This gives the protein CASSQVIGYEQYF.

This chain links TRBV12-3 or TRBV12-4 with TRBJ1-1; a possible D gene is TRBD1 (5 bases). V lost 5 bases, J lost 6 bases, and 13 bases lay in between. The CDR3 contains 13 residues. CDR3 coding DNA: TGTGCCAGCAGTCCGGGACTCAAGGCTGAAGCTTTCTTT. Amino acids: CASSPGLKAEAFF.

This clone was detected only once. The gene calls are TRBV25-1 and TRBJ1-3, with a possible D match to TRBD1 (5 bases). Between the trimmed V and J ends, which lost 4 bases and 4 bases, there was a span of 5 bases. The CDR3 runs to 12 residues. CDR1 is MGHDK, CDR2 SYGVNS, per germline. CDR3 amino acids: CASSGQGNTIYF. Here the CDR3 DNA reads TGTGCCAGCAGTGGACAGGGAAACACCATATATTTT.

This chain uses TRBV11-3 with TRBJ2-5, with 9 bases lining up with TRBD2. The CDR3 has 15 residues. The V and J ends lost 5 bases and 5 bases, in that order; junction bases with no gene match: 9. CDR1 is SGHNT and CDR2 is YENEEA in the germline V gene. In DNA form, the CDR3 reads TGTGCCAGCAGCCTCGCGGGGGGGCCGGGGGAGACCCAGTACTTC. This translates into CASSLAGGPGETQYF.

The CDR3 loop is CASGEETRETQYF. As DNA, the CDR3 is TGTGCCAGTGGTGAGGAGACTCGGGAGACCCAGTACTTC. This chain links TRBV2 with TRBJ2-5; the D is unclear. Germline CDR1 SNHLY, CDR2 FYNNEI. The CDR3 consists of 13 residues. V was cut by 9 bases and J by 5 bases, with 16 bases left in between.

V is TRBV11-2 and J is TRBJ2-7; no reliable D call. V lost 1 base and J 6 bases, leaving 16 bases between the germline ends. Germline V gene data show CDR1 as SGHAT and CDR2 as FQNNGV. The CDR3 totals 15 residues. Written as DNA, the CDR3 is TGTGCCAGCAGCTTAGTGCTCGACCGTCTCGGCGAGCAGTACTTC. Translated: CASSLVLDRLGEQYF.

Remarks on this clone: The sample contains more than one DNA sequence encoding this CDR3. The V call is TRBV7-9, the J call TRBJ1-6; D uncertain. This CDR3 is built from 14 residues. Germline values: CDR1 SEHNR, CDR2 FQNEAQ (reference sequence). V lost 2 bases to trimming and J lost 4 bases, with 6 bases between them. CDR3 protein: CASSLSSYNSPLHF. The DNA for the CDR3 is TGTGCCAGCAGCTTAAGTTCTTATAATTCACCCCTCCACTTT.

Concerning this clone itself: The identical CDR3 is also encoded by other nucleotide sequences in the sample. This chain connects TRBV29-1 to TRBJ1-3; D remains unclear. Germline V CDR1 and CDR2: SQVTM, ANQGSEA. The CDR3 extends over 11 amino acids. The ends were cut back, 5 bases at V and 3 bases at J, with 5 bases in the middle. This chain's CDR3 is CSVSSGNTIYF. CDR3 nucleotide sequence: TGCAGCGTTTCCAGTGGAAACACCATATATTTT.